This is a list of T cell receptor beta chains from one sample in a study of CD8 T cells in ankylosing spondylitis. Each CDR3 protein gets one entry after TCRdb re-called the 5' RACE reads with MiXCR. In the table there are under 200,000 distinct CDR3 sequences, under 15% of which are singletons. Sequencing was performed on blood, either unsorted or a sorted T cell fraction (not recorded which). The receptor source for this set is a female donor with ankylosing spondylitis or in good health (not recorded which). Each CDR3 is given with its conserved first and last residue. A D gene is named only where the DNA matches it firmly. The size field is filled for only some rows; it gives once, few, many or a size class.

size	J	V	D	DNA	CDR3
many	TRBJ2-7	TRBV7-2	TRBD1	TGTGCCAGCAGCTTTGCCGCTGGGACAGTTCTTTTTGACGAGCAGTACTTC	CASSFAAGTVLFDEQYF
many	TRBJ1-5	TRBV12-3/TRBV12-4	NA	TGTGCCAGCAGTGGGATGTATAGCAATCAGCCCCAGCATTTT	CASSGMYSNQPQHF
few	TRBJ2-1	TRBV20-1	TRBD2	TGCAGAGTAGCGGGAGGGGGCAACAATGAGCAGTTCTTC	CRVAGGGNNEQFF
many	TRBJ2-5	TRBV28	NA	TGTGCCAGCAGTTTAGGAGGGGGAAAGACCCAGTACTTC	CASSLGGGKTQYF
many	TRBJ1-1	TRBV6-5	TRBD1	TGTGCCAGCAGTTACTCCGTGACAGGGGGGATGAACACTGAAGCTTTCTTT	CASSYSVTGGMNTEAFF
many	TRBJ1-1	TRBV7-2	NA	TGTGCCAGCAGCCGTCGGTCAGGCGCTGAAGCTTTCTTT	CASSRRSGAEAFF
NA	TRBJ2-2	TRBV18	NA	TGTGCCAGCTCACCGACCCCCACCGGGGAGCTGTTTTTT	CASSPTPTGELFF
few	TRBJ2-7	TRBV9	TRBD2	TGTGCCAGCAGCCTAAATCCGGGACTAGAGTCCTACGAGCAGTACTTC	CASSLNPGLESYEQYF
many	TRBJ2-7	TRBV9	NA	TGTGCCAGCAGCACCCGGGGGACTGCTCCCTACGAGCAGTACTTC	CASSTRGTAPYEQYF
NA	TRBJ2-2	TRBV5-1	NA	TGCGCCAGCAGCCCCGTGACGGGAGAGGCCGGGGAGCTGTTTTTT	CASSPVTGEAGELFF
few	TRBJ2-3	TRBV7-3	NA	TGTGCCAGCAGCCCACTTGGGGGGCCCCCTCCAGATACGCAGTATTTT	CASSPLGGPPPDTQYF
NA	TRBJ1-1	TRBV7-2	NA	TGTGCCAGCAGCTTACAGCCCTCGAACACTGAAGCTTTCTTT	CASSLQPSNTEAFF
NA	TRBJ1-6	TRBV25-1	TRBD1	TGTGCCAGCAGTGCGACAGGGGTAAGCAATTCACCCCTCCACTTT	CASSATGVSNSPLHF
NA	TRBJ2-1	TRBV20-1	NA	TGCAGTGCTAGAGAGACAGCGGGCCCTTTTAGTGAGCAGTTCTTC	CSARETAGPFSEQFF
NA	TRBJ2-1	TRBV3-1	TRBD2	TGTGCCAGCAGCGCTAGCGGGAGGTACAATGAGCAGTTCTTC	CASSASGRYNEQFF
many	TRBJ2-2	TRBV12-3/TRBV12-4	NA	TGTGCCAGTAGCTCTAGGGGGTTTCACACCGGGGAGCTGTTTTTT	CASSSRGFHTGELFF
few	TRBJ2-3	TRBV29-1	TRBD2	TGCAGCGTGGGGGAGCGGGATTGGACAGATACGCAGTATTTT	CSVGERDWTDTQYF
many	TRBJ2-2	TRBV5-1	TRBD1	TGCGCCAGCAGCTTGGCCAAGGACAGGGTGTCCGGGGAGCTGTTTTTT	CASSLAKDRVSGELFF
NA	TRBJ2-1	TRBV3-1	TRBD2	TGTGCCAGCAGCCACAGAGAGAGCGGGAGGGCCTCGGGTGAATCCTACAATGAGCAGTTCTTC	CASSHRESGRASGESYNEQFF
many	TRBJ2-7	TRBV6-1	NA	TGTGCCACCTCGGAGGTACCCGGGACTCGTGCCTACGAGCAGTACTTC	CATSEVPGTRAYEQYF
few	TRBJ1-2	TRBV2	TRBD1	TGTGCCAGCAGTGAAGCGCATGACAGGGCCACCTATGGCTACACCTTC	CASSEAHDRATYGYTF
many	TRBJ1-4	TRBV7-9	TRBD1	TGTGCCAGCAGCTCCAGACTACAGGGGATCGGTGAAAAACTGTTTTTT	CASSSRLQGIGEKLFF
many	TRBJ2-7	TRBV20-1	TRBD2	TGCAGTGCTAGGGGTGGACTAGCGGGAGGTTCGAGCTCCTACGAGCAGTACTTC	CSARGGLAGGSSSYEQYF
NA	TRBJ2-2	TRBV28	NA	TGTGCCAGCACTGGGCAGGCCACCGGGGAGCTGTTTTTT	CASTGQATGELFF
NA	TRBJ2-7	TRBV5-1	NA	TGCGCCAGCAGGGGGGAGGACGAGCAGTACTTC	CASRGEDEQYF
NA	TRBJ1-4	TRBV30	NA	TGTGCCTGGAGTGGAACCTTCGTTACAGAAAAACTGTTTTTT	CAWSGTFVTEKLFF
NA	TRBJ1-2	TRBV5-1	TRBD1	TGCGCCAGCAGCTTGGGACAGGGACGAGACTATGGCTACACCTTC	CASSLGQGRDYGYTF
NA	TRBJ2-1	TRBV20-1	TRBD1	TGCAGTGCTAGCCAGGACAGGGTGAGGAATGAGCAGTTCTTC	CSASQDRVRNEQFF
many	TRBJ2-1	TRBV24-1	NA	TGTGCCACCAGTGACGGACGGTCTCCGCGGAATGAGCAGTTCTTC	CATSDGRSPRNEQFF
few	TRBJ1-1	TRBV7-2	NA	TGTGCCAGCGGCCTTTACAGGGAGGCTGAAGCTTTCTTT	CASGLYREAEAFF
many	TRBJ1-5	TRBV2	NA	TGTGCCAGCATGGTATCCTCGGCTGGGAGCAATCAGCCCCAGCATTTT	CASMVSSAGSNQPQHF
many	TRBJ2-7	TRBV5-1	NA	TGCGCCAGCAGCCGGGACCGCTACGAGCAGTACTTC	CASSRDRYEQYF
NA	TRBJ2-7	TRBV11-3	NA	TGTGCCAGCAGCTTAAACGGCGGGTCGAGCGAGCAGTACTTC	CASSLNGGSSEQYF
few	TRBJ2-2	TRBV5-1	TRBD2	TGCGCCAGCAGCCCCGGGACTAGCGGGAGAAAGACCGGGGAGCTGTTTTTT	CASSPGTSGRKTGELFF
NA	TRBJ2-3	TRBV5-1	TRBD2	TGCGCCAGCAGCTTGGCAACTAGCGGGAGGGTCACAGATACGCAGTATTTT	CASSLATSGRVTDTQYF
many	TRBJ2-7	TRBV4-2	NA	TGTGCCAGCAGCCAATCCACCGGCGGGGTAAGAATTGGAGAGCAGTACTTC	CASSQSTGGVRIGEQYF
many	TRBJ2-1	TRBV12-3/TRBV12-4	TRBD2	TGTGCCAGCAGAAGACTAGCGGGAGTATACAATGAGCAGTTCTTC	CASRRLAGVYNEQFF
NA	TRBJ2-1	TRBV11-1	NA	TGTGCCAGCAGCTTATCTCTGCCCCGGGGACCAGCGTCCTACAATGAGCAGTTCTTC	CASSLSLPRGPASYNEQFF
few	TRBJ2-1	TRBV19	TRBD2	TGTGCCAGTAGTATTGCTAGCGGGTCCTACAATGAGCAGTTCTTC	CASSIASGSYNEQFF
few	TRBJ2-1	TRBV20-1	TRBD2	TGCAGTGCTAGCACTAAACTAGCGGGCTTTTACAATGAGCAGTTCTTC	CSASTKLAGFYNEQFF
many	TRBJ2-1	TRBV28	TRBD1	TGTGCCAGCAGTAAGGGACAGTTAGTCTCCTACAATGAGCAGTTCTTC	CASSKGQLVSYNEQFF
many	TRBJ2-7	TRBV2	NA	TGTGCCAGCAGTGAATTTAAGGGAAATGTTGCGTACTTC	CASSEFKGNVAYF
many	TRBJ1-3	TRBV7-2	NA	TGTGCCAGCAGCGGAGACTCTGGAAACACCATATATTTT	CASSGDSGNTIYF
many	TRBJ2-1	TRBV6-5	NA	TGTGCCAGCAGTTACTCGTGGGAGACTGGCAATGAGCAGTTCTTC	CASSYSWETGNEQFF
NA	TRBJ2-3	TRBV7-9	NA	TGTGCCAGCAGCCCTCGACAGGAGACAGATACGCAGTATTTT	CASSPRQETDTQYF
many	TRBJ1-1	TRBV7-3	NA	TGTGCCAGCAGCCCCACCGGGAGGGGGAGCACTGAAGCTTTCTTT	CASSPTGRGSTEAFF
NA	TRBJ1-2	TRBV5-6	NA	TGTGCCAGCAGCTATTCAGGACTTACTAACTATGGCTACACCTTC	CASSYSGLTNYGYTF
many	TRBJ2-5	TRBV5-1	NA	TGCGCCAGCAGCTTGGAAGTGTTGGAGACCCAGTACTTC	CASSLEVLETQYF
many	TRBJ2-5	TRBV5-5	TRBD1	TGTGCCAGCAGCTTGAGCTCGACAGGGGTTTGGGAGACCCAGTACTTC	CASSLSSTGVWETQYF
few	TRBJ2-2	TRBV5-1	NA	TGCGCCAGCAGCTTAGGAGGGAGGATAAACACCGGGGAGCTGTTTTTT	CASSLGGRINTGELFF
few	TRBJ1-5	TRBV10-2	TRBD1	TGCGCCAGCAGTGGAGAAATTCGGACAGGGAATCAGCCCCAGCATTTT	CASSGEIRTGNQPQHF
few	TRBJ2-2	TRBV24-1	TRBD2	TGTGCCACCAGCCCAAGCGGGAGAGAGACCGGGGAGCTGTTTTTT	CATSPSGRETGELFF